Listed here is a single T cell receptor beta chain. The record originates from a study of blood T cell repertoires in COVID-19. Study in general: Italy, Spain and the United States were the sources of the convalescent and acute COVID-19 samples. T cells, B-cell-depleted T cells, or PBMCs provided the cDNA or gDNA that served as material.

Authors' methods: How many nucleated cells were present was estimated from reference gene primer amplification. Here immunoSEQ multiplex PCR was the method, and the copy in TCRdb shows in-frame clones only, minus some. V and J calls and clone size are as listed in that table; D and trimming were resolved from the DNA. The table lists some 150,000 clones, about 86% of them singletons. The CDR3 contains 14 residues. The germline gives CDR1 SQVTM, CDR2 ANQGSEA. V lost 5 bases and J 1 base, leaving 12 bases between the germline ends. The receptor's source is a man in his 70s with acute or convalescent COVID-19. The gene calls are TRBV29-1 and TRBJ1-5; D call uncertain. Input material: peripheral blood. This chain's CDR3 is CSVPPHRSNQPQHF. CDR3 sequence (DNA): TGCAGCGTTCCGCCCCACCGGAGCAATCAGCCCCAGCATTTT.